Following are 23 T cell receptor beta chains from one sample sequenced in a study of CXCR3-negative and CXCR3-positive naive CD8 T cells. cDNA libraries for TRB were generated by 5' RACE incorporating UMI labels. Reanalyzing the 5' RACE reads, TCRdb keeps one entry per CDR3 protein, without DNA. The listing records 130,000 or so distinct CDR3 sequences. The material sequenced was naive CXCR3- CD8+ T cells from blood. Subset meaning: CD45RO-CCR7+CD27+CD95- naive CD8+ T cells lacking CXCR3 (TNR3-). These receptors originate from a human donor in good health. Some clones in this sample may be carry-over from other donors' samples.

V gene TRBV15 combines with J gene TRBJ2-7; as DNA is missing, the TRBD1 call by TCRdb cannot be tested. The V gene's germline CDR1 is LNHNV and CDR2 YYDKDF (reference sequence). This CDR3 comprises 15 residues. CDR3 region: CATSRGRRGWGEQYF.

The chain has TRBV29-1 and TRBJ2-2; TCRdb's D gene call, TRBD1, goes unchecked for lack of DNA. The germline CDR1 and CDR2 sequences are SQVTM and ANQGSEA. This CDR3 has 14 residues. The CDR3: CSALGGPNTGELFF.

The chain carries TRBV6-5 and TRBJ2-5. The CDR3 is made up of 13 amino acids. CDR1 MNHEY and CDR2 SVGAGI come from the germline V gene. The CDR3 loop is CASSYPTWETQYF.

The J gene is TRBJ2-7, the V gene TRBV5-1; there is no DNA to check the TCRdb D call of TRBD2. This CDR3 has 14 residues. The V gene's germline CDR1 is SGHRS and CDR2 YFSETQ. CDR3 sequence: CASSFSGSDYEQYF.

The chain employs TRBV7-6 and TRBJ2-2; no DNA is available, so the TRBD2 call from TCRdb remains unchecked. The CDR3 runs 23 residues. CDR1 SGHVS and CDR2 FNYEAQ come from the germline V gene. CDR3: CASSLPEYLDNPAAGGPTGELFF.

This sequence joins TRBV12-3 or TRBV12-4 and TRBJ1-6; TCRdb returns TRBD1, unconfirmable since there is no DNA. This CDR3 comprises 17 residues. CDR3 loop: CASRHPGQGDYNSPLHF.

The chain has TRBV6-7 and TRBJ2-1; TCRdb reports TRBD1, a call that lacks DNA to check it against. TRBV6-7 is treated as an ORF (open reading frame) with a function not yet certain. The CDR3 has 15 residues. CDR3 loop: CASSPRRVRYNEQFF.

The chain joins TRBV4-3 to TRBJ2-6; the TRBD1 assignment by TCRdb is unverifiable without DNA. This CDR3 region has 16 residues. Germline CDR1 reads LGHNA; CDR2 reads YSLEER. The CDR3 loop reads CASSQDVGTGGTGLTF.

The CDR3 spells CASTLGRYNEQFF. The rearrangement links TRBV12-3 or TRBV12-4 to TRBJ2-1. This CDR3 contains 13 residues.

V usage is TRBV28 and J usage is TRBJ1-1; the TCRdb call, TRBD1, lacks DNA for checking. CDR1 and CDR2 from the germline V gene are MDHEN and SYDVKM. The CDR3 has 15 amino acids. The CDR3 reads CASSLWSDRDTEAFF.

This sequence joins TRBV28 and TRBJ2-3; no DNA is available, so the TRBD1 call from TCRdb remains unchecked. This CDR3 is built from 15 residues. Germline V gene sequence: CDR1 MDHEN, CDR2 SYDVKM. The CDR3 loop is CASSQGQGSTDTQYF. The full variable domain, in which reference TRBV28 and TRBJ2-3 provide the parts outside the CDR3, is DVKVTQSSRYLVKRTGEKVFLECVQDMDHENMFWYRQDPGLGLRLIYFSYDVKMKEKGDIPEGYSVSREKKERFSLILESASTNQTSMYLCASSQGQGSTDTQYFGPGTRLTVL.

The chain combines TRBV12-3 or TRBV12-4 with TRBJ2-7. The CDR3 has 14 residues. CDR3 residues: CASSSTEDSYEQYF.

This rearrangement joins TRBV10-3 to TRBJ1-2; TCRdb gives TRBD1 as the D gene, but with no DNA this cannot be confirmed. The germline V gene encodes CDR1 ENHRY and CDR2 SYGVKD. The CDR3 runs 16 residues. The CDR3 is CAISGTAAASNYGYTF.

The chain combines TRBV29-1 with TRBJ2-7; checking the TCRdb D call of TRBD1 is not possible without DNA. Germline V gene lookup returns CDR1 SQVTM and CDR2 ANQGSEA. The CDR3 covers 15 residues. This CDR3 is CSVEFAGSSSYEQYF.

V is TRBV27 and J is TRBJ2-7; TCRdb picks TRBD1, but there is no DNA to check that call. Germline CDR1 reads MNHEY; CDR2 reads SMNVEV (reference sequence). This CDR3 spans 13 amino acids. CDR3 sequence reads: CASSSGVAYEQYF.

The chain has TRBV5-6 and TRBJ1-1. Germline-derived CDR1 and CDR2 are SGHDT and YYEEEE. The CDR3 is made up of 12 amino acids. This CDR3 reads CASSIAGLEAFF.

This chain links TRBV21-1 with TRBJ2-1; lacking DNA, the TRBD2 call made by TCRdb goes unchecked. TRBV21-1 is designated a pseudogene. CDR3 size: 17 residues. This chain's CDR3 is CASSCLCTARRYNEQFF.

CDR3 loop: CASSPTYGYTF. The chain couples TRBV7-9 to TRBJ1-2. The CDR3 spans 11 residues. The germline CDR1 and CDR2 sequences are SEHNR and FQNEAQ (reference sequence).

The genes are TRBV12-3 or TRBV12-4 and TRBJ2-1; the TRBD2 assignment by TCRdb is unverifiable without DNA. This CDR3 comprises 14 residues. This chain's CDR3 is CASSLSAGYNEQFF.

J is TRBJ2-5 and V is TRBV9; TCRdb's D gene call, TRBD2, goes unchecked for lack of DNA. Germline CDR1 SGDLS, CDR2 YYNGEE. This CDR3 has 14 residues. The CDR3 protein is CASSTWTSAETQYF.

The chain is built from TRBV29-1 and TRBJ2-7. The CDR3 has 13 residues. The germline gives CDR1 SQVTM, CDR2 ANQGSEA. This chain's CDR3 is CSVIAQTSYEQYF.

The chain is built from TRBV28 and TRBJ2-1; TCRdb indicates TRBD2, and absent DNA this call remains unverified. The CDR3 has 15 amino acids. Germline CDR1 MDHEN, CDR2 SYDVKM. This CDR3 reads CASSIERERYNEQFF.

The chain recombines TRBV5-1 with TRBJ2-7. The CDR3 sequence is 13 residues long. Germline CDR1 SGHRS, CDR2 YFSETQ. The CDR3 sequence: CASSYDTVYEQYF.